A selection of T cell receptor beta chains follows, all from one sample in a study of blood T cell repertoires in COVID-19. Data came from immunoSEQ multiplex PCR; TCRdb stores just in-frame clones and leaves some out. The table shows around 190,000 clones, with 83% occurring only once. Material for sequencing was peripheral blood. These receptors all stem from a woman aged 70-85 years with COVID-19, enrolled during active disease. The CDR3 runs from the conserved cysteine through the conserved F or W. D genes are given only for firm matches. The listing skips clone size in some rows; elsewhere it reads once, few, many or a size class.

v_gene: TRBV7-2
d_gene: TRBD2
j_gene: TRBJ2-7
abundance: -
CDR3aa: CASSSGTSPQVYEQYF
CDR3nt: TGTGCCAGCAGCTCGGGGACTAGCCCTCAGGTCTACGAGCAGTACTTC

v_gene: TRBV3-1/TRBV3-2
d_gene: -
j_gene: TRBJ2-4
abundance: -
CDR3aa: CASSQRTGTPAKNIQYF
CDR3nt: TGTGCCAGCAGCCAACGAACCGGGACACCGGCCAAAAACATTCAGTACTTC

v_gene: TRBV28
d_gene: TRBD1
j_gene: TRBJ2-7
abundance: few
CDR3aa: CASRTGGFMYEQYF
CDR3nt: TGTGCCAGCAGAACAGGGGGCTTTATGTACGAGCAGTACTTC

v_gene: TRBV28
d_gene: -
j_gene: TRBJ1-1
abundance: -
CDR3aa: CASSSRDYTEAFF
CDR3nt: TGTGCCAGCAGTTCGAGAGACTACACTGAAGCTTTCTTT

v_gene: TRBV4-1
d_gene: TRBD1
j_gene: TRBJ1-1
abundance: -
CDR3aa: CASSFFSQGGAFF
CDR3nt: TGCGCCAGCAGCTTTTTTTCACAGGGGGGAGCTTTCTTT

v_gene: TRBV5-1
d_gene: TRBD2
j_gene: TRBJ2-3
abundance: -
CDR3aa: CASSSVTSGTDTQYF
CDR3nt: TGCGCCAGCTCCTCGGTGACTAGCGGCACAGATACGCAGTATTTT

v_gene: TRBV18
d_gene: -
j_gene: TRBJ2-1
abundance: -
CDR3aa: CASSPARGGTWDEQFF
CDR3nt: TGTGCCAGCTCACCGGCCCGTGGTGGGACTTGGGATGAGCAGTTCTTC

v_gene: TRBV4-3
d_gene: TRBD2
j_gene: TRBJ2-4
abundance: -
CDR3aa: CASSQDTQRGGEDIQYF
CDR3nt: TGCGCCAGCAGCCAAGATACCCAGCGGGGGGGGGAGGACATTCAGTACTTC

v_gene: TRBV18
d_gene: TRBD1
j_gene: TRBJ1-1
abundance: -
CDR3aa: CASSPGDRGRNTEAFF
CDR3nt: TGTGCCAGCTCACCGGGGGACAGGGGGCGGAACACTGAAGCTTTCTTT

v_gene: TRBV3-1/TRBV3-2
d_gene: -
j_gene: TRBJ1-6
abundance: -
CDR3aa: CASSQRTANSPLHF
CDR3nt: TGTGCCAGCAGCCAACGGACAGCAAATTCACCCCTCCACTTT

v_gene: TRBV28
d_gene: TRBD1
j_gene: TRBJ1-1
abundance: -
CDR3aa: CASSLRGTGNTEAFF
CDR3nt: TGTGCCAGCAGTTTACGAGGGACAGGTAACACTGAAGCTTTCTTT

v_gene: TRBV7-3
d_gene: TRBD2
j_gene: TRBJ2-3
abundance: -
CDR3aa: CASSSGLAGDTQYF
CDR3nt: TGTGCCAGCAGCTCGGGACTAGCAGGAGATACGCAGTATTTT

v_gene: TRBV27
d_gene: TRBD2
j_gene: TRBJ2-7
abundance: -
CDR3aa: CASSPLSSGSYEQYF
CDR3nt: TGTGCCAGCAGTCCACTAAGTAGCGGGAGTTACGAGCAGTACTTC

v_gene: TRBV7-8
d_gene: TRBD1
j_gene: TRBJ2-7
abundance: many
CDR3aa: CASSFGTGIAYEQYF
CDR3nt: TGTGCCAGCAGCTTCGGGACAGGCATAGCCTACGAGCAGTACTTC

v_gene: TRBV5-1
d_gene: -
j_gene: TRBJ2-4
abundance: -
CDR3aa: CASSLEPVAKNIQYF
CDR3nt: TGCGCCAGCAGCTTGGAACCAGTAGCCAAAAACATTCAGTACTTC

v_gene: TRBV27
d_gene: TRBD2
j_gene: TRBJ2-5
abundance: -
CDR3aa: CASSSWTSGSQETQYF
CDR3nt: TGTGCCAGCAGTTCCTGGACTAGCGGAAGCCAAGAGACCCAGTACTTC

v_gene: TRBV5-8
d_gene: TRBD1
j_gene: TRBJ2-1
abundance: -
CDR3aa: CASSAAGTGVTTIRYNEQFF
CDR3nt: TGTGCCAGCAGCGCGGCCGGGACAGGGGTTACTACAATAAGGTACAATGAGCAGTTCTTC

v_gene: TRBV29-1
d_gene: -
j_gene: TRBJ2-1
abundance: -
CDR3aa: CSVYRGYDEQFF
CDR3nt: TGCAGCGTTTATAGGGGTTATGATGAGCAGTTCTTC

v_gene: TRBV6-2/TRBV6-3
d_gene: -
j_gene: TRBJ1-5
abundance: -
CDR3aa: CASSPTGTQYSNQPQHF
CDR3nt: TGTGCCAGCAGTCCCACCGGGACACAGTATAGCAATCAGCCCCAGCATTTT

v_gene: TRBV5-6
d_gene: -
j_gene: TRBJ2-3
abundance: -
CDR3aa: CASSLPRERDTQYF
CDR3nt: TGTGCCAGCTCTTTACCACGGGAGAGAGATACGCAGTATTTT

v_gene: TRBV5-1
d_gene: -
j_gene: TRBJ1-2
abundance: -
CDR3aa: CASSLGGTGYGYTF
CDR3nt: TGCGCCAGCAGCCTGGGAGGGACTGGCTATGGCTACACCTTC

v_gene: TRBV5-6
d_gene: TRBD1
j_gene: TRBJ2-5
abundance: -
CDR3aa: CASSPRTGGRETQYF
CDR3nt: TGTGCCAGCAGCCCCAGGACAGGGGGCCGGGAGACCCAGTACTTC

v_gene: TRBV28
d_gene: TRBD2
j_gene: TRBJ2-7
abundance: -
CDR3aa: CASIRREGPYEQYF
CDR3nt: TGTGCCAGCATAAGGCGGGAGGGGCCCTACGAGCAGTACTTC

v_gene: TRBV18
d_gene: -
j_gene: TRBJ2-7
abundance: -
CDR3aa: CASSPDSLIYEQYF
CDR3nt: TGTGCCAGCTCTCCGGACTCGCTGATCTACGAGCAGTACTTC

v_gene: TRBV3-1/TRBV3-2
d_gene: TRBD2
j_gene: TRBJ2-7
abundance: -
CDR3aa: CASSLAGIPWEQYF
CDR3nt: TGTGCCAGCAGCCTAGCGGGAATCCCCTGGGAGCAGTACTTC

v_gene: TRBV27
d_gene: -
j_gene: TRBJ2-6
abundance: -
CDR3aa: CASSFQGQPGANVLTF
CDR3nt: TGTGCCAGCAGTTTTCAGGGGCAACCTGGGGCCAACGTCCTGACTTTC

v_gene: TRBV28
d_gene: -
j_gene: TRBJ1-2
abundance: -
CDR3aa: CASSLFANGNYGYTF
CDR3nt: TGTGCCAGCAGTTTATTTGCTAACGGTAACTATGGCTACACCTTC

v_gene: TRBV11-2
d_gene: -
j_gene: TRBJ2-2
abundance: once
CDR3aa: CASSSQTTGELFF
CDR3nt: TGTGCCAGCAGCTCCCAGACTACCGGGGAGCTGTTTTTT

v_gene: TRBV6-1
d_gene: TRBD1
j_gene: TRBJ2-5
abundance: few
CDR3aa: CASSEAGDSYAKTQYF
CDR3nt: TGTGCCAGCAGTGAAGCCGGGGACAGCTACGCGAAGACCCAGTACTTC

v_gene: TRBV5-6
d_gene: TRBD2
j_gene: TRBJ2-1
abundance: -
CDR3aa: CASSLGEGTSGRHEQFF
CDR3nt: TGTGCCAGCAGCTTGGGGGAGGGGACTAGCGGGAGGCATGAGCAGTTCTTC

v_gene: TRBV5-1
d_gene: -
j_gene: TRBJ2-3
abundance: -
CDR3aa: CASSLEGVDTQYF
CDR3nt: TGCGCCAGCAGCTTAGAAGGGGTAGATACGCAGTATTTT

v_gene: TRBV19
d_gene: -
j_gene: TRBJ2-7
abundance: -
CDR3aa: CASTTTDSLGSHEQYF
CDR3nt: TGTGCCAGTACTACCACTGACAGTCTCGGTAGCCACGAGCAGTACTTC

v_gene: TRBV2
d_gene: -
j_gene: TRBJ1-4
abundance: -
CDR3aa: CASSGGVLNEKLFF
CDR3nt: TGTGCCAGCAGTGGGGGAGTCCTTAATGAAAAACTGTTTTTT

v_gene: TRBV5-4
d_gene: TRBD2
j_gene: TRBJ2-5
abundance: -
CDR3aa: CASRPGLAGGGETQYF
CDR3nt: TGTGCCAGCAGACCCGGACTAGCGGGAGGTGGAGAGACCCAGTACTTC

v_gene: TRBV6-2/TRBV6-3
d_gene: TRBD2
j_gene: TRBJ2-1
abundance: -
CDR3aa: CASSPRFSGIQVEQFF
CDR3nt: TGTGCCAGCAGCCCACGATTTAGCGGGATTCAAGTTGAGCAGTTCTTC

v_gene: TRBV12-5
d_gene: -
j_gene: TRBJ2-1
abundance: -
CDR3aa: CASSYRGSYNEQFF
CDR3nt: TGTGCTAGTTCTTATAGGGGCTCCTACAATGAGCAGTTCTTC

v_gene: TRBV7-2
d_gene: -
j_gene: TRBJ2-2
abundance: -
CDR3aa: CASRQFTGELFF
CDR3nt: TGTGCCAGCAGACAATTCACCGGGGAGCTGTTTTTT

v_gene: TRBV7-2
d_gene: TRBD2
j_gene: TRBJ2-7
abundance: -
CDR3aa: CASSGRGVSSGSAGEQYF
CDR3nt: TGTGCCAGCAGCGGGCGGGGGGTCTCTAGCGGGAGTGCGGGCGAGCAGTACTTC

v_gene: TRBV9
d_gene: TRBD2
j_gene: TRBJ2-1
abundance: -
CDR3aa: CASSVATSGNYNEQFF
CDR3nt: TGTGCCAGCAGCGTAGCAACTAGCGGGAACTACAATGAGCAGTTCTTC

v_gene: TRBV2
d_gene: TRBD2
j_gene: TRBJ2-5
abundance: -
CDR3aa: CASSEARTSEETQYF
CDR3nt: TGTGCCAGCAGTGAAGCACGCACTAGCGAAGAGACCCAGTACTTC

v_gene: TRBV2
d_gene: -
j_gene: TRBJ1-1
abundance: -
CDR3aa: CASSVGQAHTEAFF
CDR3nt: TGTGCCAGCAGTGTTGGGCAGGCCCACACTGAAGCTTTCTTT

v_gene: TRBV29-1
d_gene: -
j_gene: TRBJ2-5
abundance: -
CDR3aa: CSVKQQETQYF
CDR3nt: TGCAGCGTTAAACAGCAAGAGACCCAGTACTTC

v_gene: TRBV27
d_gene: TRBD1
j_gene: TRBJ2-6
abundance: -
CDR3aa: CASSTGTGFWANVLTF
CDR3nt: TGTGCCAGCTCTACCGGGACAGGGTTCTGGGCCAACGTCCTGACTTTC

v_gene: TRBV12-1
d_gene: -
j_gene: TRBJ2-4
abundance: -
CDR3aa: CASSFETSGMKNIQYF
CDR3nt: TGTGCCAGCAGCTTCGAAACTAGCGGGATGAAAAACATTCAGTACTTC

v_gene: TRBV27
d_gene: TRBD1
j_gene: TRBJ2-5
abundance: -
CDR3aa: CASSPRTGVIETQYF
CDR3nt: TGTGCCAGCAGTCCCCGGACAGGGGTTATAGAGACCCAGTACTTC

v_gene: TRBV19
d_gene: TRBD2
j_gene: TRBJ2-1
abundance: -
CDR3aa: CASSPNSGKGDNEQFF
CDR3nt: TGTGCCAGTAGTCCCAATAGCGGGAAAGGGGACAATGAGCAGTTCTTC

v_gene: TRBV30
d_gene: -
j_gene: TRBJ1-6
abundance: -
CDR3aa: CAWSGGSSYNSPLHF
CDR3nt: TGTGCCTGGAGTGGAGGGAGCTCCTATAATTCACCCCTCCACTTT

v_gene: TRBV25-1
d_gene: -
j_gene: TRBJ1-6
abundance: -
CDR3aa: CASSGTGTHNSPLHF
CDR3nt: TGTGCCAGCAGTGGCACCGGGACACATAATTCACCCCTCCACTTT

v_gene: TRBV10-1
d_gene: TRBD2
j_gene: TRBJ2-3
abundance: -
CDR3aa: CASSTGPGASGSTDTQYF
CDR3nt: TGCGCCAGCAGTACCGGGCCTGGCGCTAGCGGGAGCACAGATACGCAGTATTTT

v_gene: TRBV7-2
d_gene: -
j_gene: TRBJ2-1
abundance: -
CDR3aa: CASSLEHTGERQFF
CDR3nt: TGTGCCAGCAGCTTAGAGCATACGGGGGAGCGGCAGTTCTTC

v_gene: TRBV5-4
d_gene: TRBD2
j_gene: TRBJ2-1
abundance: -
CDR3aa: CASSSGTSNGNEQFF
CDR3nt: TGTGCCAGCAGCTCTGGGACTAGCAATGGGAATGAGCAGTTCTTC

v_gene: TRBV7-2
d_gene: -
j_gene: TRBJ1-2
abundance: few
CDR3aa: CASSVSGVNYGYTF
CDR3nt: TGTGCCAGCAGCGTCTCGGGGGTTAACTATGGCTACACCTTC